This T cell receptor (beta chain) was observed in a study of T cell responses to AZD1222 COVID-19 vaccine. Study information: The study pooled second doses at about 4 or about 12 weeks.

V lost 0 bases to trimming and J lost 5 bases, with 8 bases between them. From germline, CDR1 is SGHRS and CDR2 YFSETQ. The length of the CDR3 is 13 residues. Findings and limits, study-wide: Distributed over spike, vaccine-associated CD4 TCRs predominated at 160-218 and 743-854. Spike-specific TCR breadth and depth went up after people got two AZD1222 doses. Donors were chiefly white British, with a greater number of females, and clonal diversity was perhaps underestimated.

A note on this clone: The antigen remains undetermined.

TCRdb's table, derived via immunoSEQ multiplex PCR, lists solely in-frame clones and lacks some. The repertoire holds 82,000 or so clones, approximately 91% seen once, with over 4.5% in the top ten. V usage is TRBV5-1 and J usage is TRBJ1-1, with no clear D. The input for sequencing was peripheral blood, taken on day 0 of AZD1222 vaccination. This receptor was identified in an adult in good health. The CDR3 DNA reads TGCGCCAGCAGCTTGGGCAGGCAGACTGAAGCTTTCTTT. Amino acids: CASSLGRQTEAFF.